The 9 T cell receptor beta chains presented below share a single source sample, sequenced in a study of T cell responses to AZD1222 COVID-19 vaccine. Clones were read by immunoSEQ multiplex PCR, and TCRdb kept only the in-frame ones, dropping some. The sample records some 120,000 clones, 70% to 90% being singletons. The sample consisted of peripheral blood, taken on day 0 of AZD1222 vaccination. These receptors were collected from an adult in good health.

J is TRBJ1-3 and V is TRBV18; D not certain. Germline V CDR1 and CDR2: KGHSH, LQKENI. The V and J ends lost 2 bases and 0 bases respectively, with 11 bases between them. The CDR3 totals 16 residues. In DNA, the CDR3 is TGTGCCAGCTCACCATCTGTGGGTAGCTCTGGAAACACCATATATTTT. This sequence encodes CASSPSVGSSGNTIYF.

In this sample, this clone turned up a few times. This chain uses TRBV28 with TRBJ1-2; 7 bases align to TRBD1. With V trimmed by 3 bases and J by 0 bases, 7 bases remained unmatched. CDR1 is MDHEN and CDR2 is SYDVKM in the germline V gene. The CDR3 loop spans 16 amino acids. The DNA of the CDR3 is TGTGCCAGCAGTTTCACCTCCGGGACAGCTAACTATGGCTACACCTTC. This gives the protein CASSFTSGTANYGYTF.

The chain has TRBV7-9 and TRBJ1-4, with D unresolved. V shed 0 bases and J shed 12 bases, with 8 bases lying between them. Germline CDR1 and CDR2: SEHNR and FQNEAQ (reference sequence). The CDR3 has 12 amino acids. The CDR3 region is CASSLAWNELFF. The DNA for the CDR3 is TGTGCCAGCAGCTTAGCCTGGAATGAACTGTTTTTT. The full variable domain, its missing parts supplied by reference TRBV7-9 and TRBJ1-4, is DTGVSQNPRHKITKRGQNVTFRCDPISEHNRLYWYRQTLGQGPEFLTYFQNEAQLEKSRLLSDRFSAERPKGSFSTLEIQRTEQGDSAMYLCASSLAWNELFFGSGTQLSVL.

The genes are TRBV7-2 and TRBJ2-7; TRBD2 matches 9 bases. CDR3 length: 17 residues. Germline trimming cut 0 bases from V and 0 bases from J; bases unmatched to any gene: 6. Germline assignment: CDR1 SGHTA and CDR2 FQGNSA. CDR3 nucleotide sequence: TGTGCCAGCAGCTTAGCGGCGGGAGGGACCAGCTCCTACGAGCAGTACTTC. Translating it yields CASSLAAGGTSSYEQYF.

V and J are TRBV10-2 and TRBJ2-7, with 12 bases lining up with TRBD2. After removal of 1 base from V and 7 bases from J, the junction contained 5 bases not matched to a gene. The germline CDR1 and CDR2 sequences are WSHSY and SAAADI. This CDR3 has 15 amino acids. Here the CDR3 reads CASSEFLAGGGEQYF. CDR3 coding DNA: TGCGCCAGCAGTGAGTTCCTAGCGGGAGGGGGAGAGCAGTACTTC.

This sequence joins TRBV12-3 or TRBV12-4 and TRBJ1-4; D is undetermined. CDR3 length: 13 amino acids. The V and J ends lost 8 bases and 2 bases respectively, with 9 bases between them. CDR3 sequence reads: CASRRNTNEKLFF. The DNA of the CDR3 is TGTGCCAGCCGCCGTAACACTAATGAAAAACTGTTTTTT.

This chain connects TRBV5-1 to TRBJ1-4; D call uncertain. This CDR3 is built from 15 residues. V shed 1 base and J shed 0 bases, with 7 bases lying between them. The germline gives CDR1 SGHRS, CDR2 YFSETQ. The CDR3 sequence: CASSLSVATNEKLFF. DNA of the CDR3: TGCGCCAGCAGCTTGTCCGTTGCAACTAATGAAAAACTGTTTTTT.

The chain's CDR3 is CASSPTIFAGGSEQYF. The CDR3 DNA reads TGTGCCAGCAGCCCGACCATATTCGCGGGGGGCAGCGAGCAGTACTTC. The chain has TRBV5-4 and TRBJ2-7; 8 bases are a match to TRBD2. Trimming cost V 4 bases and J 6 bases; bases outside gene matches: 15. Per the germline V gene, CDR1 is SGHNT and CDR2 is YYREEE (reference sequence). The CDR3 runs to 16 residues.

V usage is TRBV11-2 and J usage is TRBJ1-1; D gene uncertain. V was trimmed by 0 bases and J by 8 bases, leaving 13 bases between them. Germline assignment: CDR1 SGHAT and CDR2 FQNNGV. The CDR3 runs 14 residues. CDR3 loop: CASSLDLGRGEAFF. In DNA form, the CDR3 reads TGTGCCAGCAGCTTAGATCTAGGGCGGGGAGAAGCTTTCTTT.